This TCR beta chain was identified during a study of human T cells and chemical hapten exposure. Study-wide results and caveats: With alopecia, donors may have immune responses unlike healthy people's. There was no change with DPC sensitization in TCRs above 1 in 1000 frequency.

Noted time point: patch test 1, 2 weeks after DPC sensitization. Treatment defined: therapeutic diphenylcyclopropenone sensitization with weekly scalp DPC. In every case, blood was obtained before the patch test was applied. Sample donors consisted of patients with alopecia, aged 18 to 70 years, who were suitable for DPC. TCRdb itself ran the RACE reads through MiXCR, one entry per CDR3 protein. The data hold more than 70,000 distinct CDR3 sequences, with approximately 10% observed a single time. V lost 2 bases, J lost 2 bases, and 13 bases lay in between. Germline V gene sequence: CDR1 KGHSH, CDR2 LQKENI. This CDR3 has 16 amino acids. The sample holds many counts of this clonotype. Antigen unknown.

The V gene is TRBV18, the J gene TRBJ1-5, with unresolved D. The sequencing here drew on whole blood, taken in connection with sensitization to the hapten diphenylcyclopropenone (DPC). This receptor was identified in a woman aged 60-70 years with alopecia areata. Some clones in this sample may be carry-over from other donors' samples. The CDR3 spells CASSPSREKGNQPQHF. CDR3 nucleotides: TGTGCCAGCTCACCAAGTCGGGAGAAAGGCAATCAGCCCCAGCATTTT.